This is a list of T cell receptor beta chains from one sample in a study of CD8+ T cells in alopecia areata. Here immunoSEQ multiplex PCR was the method, and the copy in TCRdb shows in-frame clones only, minus some. The repertoire holds 4,500 to 7,000 clones, with over 60% as singletons. The sample in question was skin, obtained at week 24, from a patient treated with tofacitinib. The receptors were gathered from a human donor with alopecia areata. CDR3s include the opening cysteine and the closing phenylalanine or tryptophan. A D gene is named only where the DNA matches it firmly. Part of the rows lack a size; the others show once, few, many or a class for expanded clones.

>.|TRBD1|TRBV5-5|TRBJ1-2|13
TGTGCCAGCAGCCCCGACAGGGTAGAAGGCTACACCTTC
CASSPDRVEGYTF
>.|TRBD1|TRBV19|TRBJ1-1|13
TGTGCCAGTAGGAGAACTCAGGGGGCAGAAGCTTTCTTT
CASRRTQGAEAFF
>.|.|TRBV6-1|TRBJ2-7|14
TGTGCCAGCAGTGCCGTGGGGCTTAGGGGCGAGCAGTACTTC
CASSAVGLRGEQYF
>few|TRBD1|TRBV30|TRBJ1-3|14
TGTGCCTGGCACAAACAGGGGTCTGGAAACACCATATATTTT
CAWHKQGSGNTIYF
>few|TRBD2|TRBV6-5|TRBJ2-7|14
TGTGCCAGCAGTTACTCTGGGACTAGGGGCGAGCAGTACTTC
CASSYSGTRGEQYF
>.|TRBD1|TRBV13|TRBJ2-1|20
TGTGCCAGCAGCTTAAGCTCAACAGGGGTGTTATCGGGCTCCTACAATGAGCAGTTCTTC
CASSLSSTGVLSGSYNEQFF
>.|TRBD1|TRBV29-1|TRBJ1-2|14
TGCAGCGTTCGGGGAGGGGGCCCTAACTATGGCTACACCTTC
CSVRGGGPNYGYTF
>once|TRBD2|TRBV10-2|TRBJ2-1|16
TGCGCCAGCAGTGGGGGGACTAGCGGTGGACTTAGTGAGCAGTTCTTC
CASSGGTSGGLSEQFF
>.|.|TRBV7-9|TRBJ1-1|11
TGTGCCAGCAGCCGCGGGAGGGAAGCTTTCTTT
CASSRGREAFF
>.|.|TRBV6-1|TRBJ2-7|15
TGTGCCAGCAGTGAACCCTCCAACGGGTCCAACGAGCAGTACTTC
CASSEPSNGSNEQYF
>.|TRBD2|TRBV30|TRBJ2-6|16
TGTGCCTGGAGCCCTAGCGGGGCCTACGGGGCCAACGTCCTGACTTTC
CAWSPSGAYGANVLTF
>once|TRBD1|TRBV6-6|TRBJ2-5|13
TGTGCCAGCAGGGAGACAGGGATGGCGGCCCAGTACTTC
CASRETGMAAQYF
>few|.|TRBV19|TRBJ1-2|14
TGTGCCAGTAGTAAACCCGGGGCAGGAGATGGCTACACCTTC
CASSKPGAGDGYTF
>.|.|TRBV14|TRBJ1-1|10
TGTGCCAGCAGTCAAACTGAAGCTTTCTTT
CASSQTEAFF
>.|.|TRBV7-9|TRBJ2-7|12
TGTGCCAGCACCCCCCCAGCTGGGACGCAGTACTTC
CASTPPAGTQYF
>.|.|TRBV12-5|TRBJ2-7|16
TGTGCTAGCCCCCCTAAGTCGGGATTAGAGCGGTACGAGCAGTACTTC
CASPPKSGLERYEQYF
>.|TRBD1|TRBV27|TRBJ2-5|16
TGTGCCAGCAGTTCAGGGACAGGGGGGGGGCTGGAGACCCAGTACTTC
CASSSGTGGGLETQYF
>few|.|TRBV19|TRBJ1-1|14
TGTGCCAGTAGTATACTCGGGGGGAACACTGAAGCTTTCTTT
CASSILGGNTEAFF
>.|.|TRBV6-4|TRBJ1-2|14
TGTGCCAGCAGTGCCGACCAGGGGAAGAGTGGCTACACCTTC
CASSADQGKSGYTF
>.|.|TRBV4-2|TRBJ1-2|16
TGTGCCAGCAGCCAAGAATCAGGTTCTATTGGGGATGGCTACACCTTC
CASSQESGSIGDGYTF
>few|TRBD2|TRBV6-6|TRBJ2-1|14
TGTGCCAGCAGTTTCGGACTAGCGGGCGAGTCACAGTTCTTC
CASSFGLAGESQFF
>.|.|TRBV6-5|TRBJ1-3|14
TGTGCCAGCAGTTACTCCACCTCTGGAAACACCATATATTTT
CASSYSTSGNTIYF
>.|.|TRBV4-2|TRBJ1-5|16
TGTGCCAGCAGCCAAGTGGGGGGGACCACCAATCAGCCCCAGCATTTT
CASSQVGGTTNQPQHF
>.|TRBD2|TRBV18|TRBJ2-4|17
TGTGCCAGCTCACCCCCGATCACTGGCGGGGGCAAAAACATTCAGTACTTC
CASSPPITGGGKNIQYF
>.|.|TRBV19|TRBJ2-7|14
TGTGCCAGTAGTTACGGAGATCCAACCTACGAGCAGTACTTC
CASSYGDPTYEQYF
>.|TRBD2|TRBV6-5|TRBJ2-7|15
TGTGCCAGCAGTTACTCGACTAGCGGGGGCCACGAGCAGTACTTC
CASSYSTSGGHEQYF
>.|.|TRBV6-5|TRBJ2-4|12
TGTGCCAGCTCTGGCGCCAAAAACATTCAGTACTTC
CASSGAKNIQYF
>.|.|TRBV5-4|TRBJ1-2|12
TGTGCCAGCAGCCGGGACGGCTATGGCTACACCTTC
CASSRDGYGYTF
>.|.|TRBV19|TRBJ2-6|16
TGTGCCAGTAGTACAAGACAGGTCTCTGGGGCCAACGTCCTGACTTTC
CASSTRQVSGANVLTF
>few|TRBD2|TRBV9|TRBJ2-5|15
TGTGCCAGCAGCGAGGGGACTAGGGCGCCAGAGACCCAGTACTTC
CASSEGTRAPETQYF
>.|.|TRBV11-2|TRBJ2-5|15
TGTGCCAGCAGCTTGCCCTATCGGGTCCAAGAGACCCAGTACTTC
CASSLPYRVQETQYF
>few|.|TRBV15|TRBJ2-5|16
TGTGCCACCAGCAGAGGTCCAAGGGGGGGCCAAGAGACCCAGTACTTC
CATSRGPRGGQETQYF
>.|.|TRBV29-1|TRBJ1-1|11
TGCAGCGTTGTTATTCCAACTGAAGCTTTCTTT
CSVVIPTEAFF
>.|TRBD1|TRBV13|TRBJ2-2|17
TGTGCCAGCAGCCGAGAGGACAGGTTATCGAACACCGGGGAGCTGTTTTTT
CASSREDRLSNTGELFF
>.|.|TRBV9|TRBJ2-6|14
TGTGCCAGCAGCTTATACTCTGGGGCCAACGTCCTGACTTTC
CASSLYSGANVLTF
>.|.|TRBV15|TRBJ1-4|17
.
CATSRAKLRARNEKLFF
>once|TRBD2|TRBV14|TRBJ2-3|17
TGTGCCAGCAGCCATCCACTAGCGGGGGATTTCGCAGATACGCAGTATTTT
CASSHPLAGDFADTQYF
>.|TRBD1|TRBV27|TRBJ2-3|16
TGTGCCAGCAATGGACAGGGGGCGCCTCGCACAGATACGCAGTATTTT
CASNGQGAPRTDTQYF
>.|.|TRBV6-5|TRBJ1-1|14
TGTGCCAGCAGTTCACAACCGGGATACACTGAAGCTTTCTTT
CASSSQPGYTEAFF
>.|.|TRBV5-5|TRBJ1-2|12
TGTGCCAGCAGCTCGGGGGACTATGGCTACACCTTC
CASSSGDYGYTF
>.|TRBD1|TRBV5-5|TRBJ2-2|18
TGTGCCAGCAGTCAGGCGTTGGTGGGACAGGGTGTCACCGGGGAGCTGTTTTTT
CASSQALVGQGVTGELFF
>.|TRBD2|TRBV7-8|TRBJ2-1|17
TGTGCCAGCAGCTCCCGGACTAGCGGTCCCCCTGGCAATGAGCAGTTCTTC
CASSSRTSGPPGNEQFF
>.|.|TRBV2|TRBJ1-1|14
TGTGCCAGCAGTGAAGGGATTAGGGTGGCTGAAGCTTTCTTT
CASSEGIRVAEAFF
>.|.|TRBV5-4|TRBJ2-5|12
TGTGCCAGCAGGGGGCAGGAGTATACCCAGTACTTC
CASRGQEYTQYF
>.|.|TRBV2|TRBJ1-5|13
TGTGCCAGCAAGTGGGATACCAATCAGCCCCAGCATTTT
CASKWDTNQPQHF
>few|.|TRBV11-2|TRBJ2-3|16
TGTGCCAGCAGCTTAGAGTGGCCAGCTAGCACAGATACGCAGTATTTT
CASSLEWPASTDTQYF
>.|TRBD1|TRBV29-1|TRBJ2-2|16
TGCAGCGCTAACCTTGGACAGGCCCCAGACACCGGGGAGCTGTTTTTT
CSANLGQAPDTGELFF
>.|.|TRBV23-1|TRBJ2-5|13
TGCGCCAGCAGTCAATCTTGCCGTGGGACCCAGTACTTC
CASSQSCRGTQYF
>.|TRBD2|TRBV7-9|TRBJ2-3|17
TGTGCCAGCAGCCTCGGCGTCGGGGGGGCTGGCACAGATACGCAGTATTTT
CASSLGVGGAGTDTQYF
>.|.|TRBV6-1|TRBJ2-5|12
TGTGCCAGCACGGAGTCAAGGGAGACCCAGTACTTC
CASTESRETQYF
>.|.|TRBV7-2|TRBJ2-7|13
TGTGCCAGCAGCTTAGTAGGGCAGTACGGGCAGTACTTC
CASSLVGQYGQYF
>.|.|TRBV6-1|TRBJ1-3|15
TGTGCCAGCAGTGAAGCTTTGGGGTCTGGAAACACCATATATTTT
CASSEALGSGNTIYF
>once|TRBD1|TRBV7-8|TRBJ1-6|13
TGTGCCAGCAGCGACACAGGGGATTCACCCCTCCACTTT
CASSDTGDSPLHF